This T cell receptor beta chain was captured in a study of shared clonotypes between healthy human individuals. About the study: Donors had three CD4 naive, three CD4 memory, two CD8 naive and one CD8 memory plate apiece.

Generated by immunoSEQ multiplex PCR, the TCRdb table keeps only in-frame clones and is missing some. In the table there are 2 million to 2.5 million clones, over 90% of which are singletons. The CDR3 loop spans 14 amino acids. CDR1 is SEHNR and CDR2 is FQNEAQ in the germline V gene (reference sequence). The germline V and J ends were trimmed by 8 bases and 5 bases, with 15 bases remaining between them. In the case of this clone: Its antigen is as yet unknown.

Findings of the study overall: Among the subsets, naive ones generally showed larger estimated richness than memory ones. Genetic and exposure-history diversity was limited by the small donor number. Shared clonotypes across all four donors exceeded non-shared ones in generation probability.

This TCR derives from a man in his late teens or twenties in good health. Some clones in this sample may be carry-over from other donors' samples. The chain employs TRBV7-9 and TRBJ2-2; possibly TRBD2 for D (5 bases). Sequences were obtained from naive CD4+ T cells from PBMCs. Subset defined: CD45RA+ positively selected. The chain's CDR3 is CASARGMGTGELFF. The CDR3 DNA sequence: TGTGCCAGCGCTCGGGGTATGGGTACCGGGGAGCTGTTTTTT.